A single sample is the source of the 22 T cell receptor beta chains below, sequenced in a study of T cells in Graves' hyperthyroidism and ophthalmopathy. Amplification of TCR beta CDR3 regions was performed using RNA transcripts as template. First-round RT-PCR targeting the TCR CDR3 was performed with the HTBI primer set. TCRdb independently ran MiXCR on the multiplex PCR reads; one entry per CDR3 protein. The sample lists roughly 840,000 distinct CDR3 sequences; approximately 40% were seen once. The sequenced sample was blood. The receptor set was obtained from a man aged 18 to 30 with Graves' hyperthyroidism.

V gene TRBV9 combines with J gene TRBJ2-7; weak D call: TRBD1 (5 bases). Germline CDR1 and CDR2: SGDLS and YYNGEE. The CDR3 has 15 residues. The ends were cut back, 4 bases at V and 0 bases at J, with 14 bases in the middle. The CDR3 reads CASSRDTRASYEQYF. The CDR3 nucleotides read TGTGCCAGCAGCCGAGACACCAGGGCCTCCTACGAGCAGTACTTC.

A remark on this clonotype: With a much larger clone just one base away, this may be a read error. The chain combines TRBV29-1 with TRBJ2-2; D remains unclear. The CDR3 totals 11 residues. Germline V CDR1 and CDR2: SQVTM, ANQGSEA. This chain's CDR3 is CSIFNTEELFF. DNA for the CDR3: TGCAGCATATTCAACACCGAGGAGCTGTTTTTT.

The V call is TRBV4-1, the J call TRBJ2-5; D may correspond to TRBD1 or TRBD2 (5 bases each). Germline-derived CDR1 and CDR2 are MGHRA and YSYEKL. This CDR3 comprises 16 residues. V lost 0 bases and J lost 4, with 15 bases in between. The CDR3 spells CASSQEPTGPGETQYF. CDR3 coding DNA: TGCGCCAGCAGCCAAGAACCTACGGGACCGGGAGAGACCCAGTACTTC.

V is TRBV5-5 and J is TRBJ1-6; D possibly corresponds to TRBD1 (5 bases). V lost 5 bases and J lost 9, with 9 bases in between. Germline values: CDR1 SGHKS, CDR2 YYEKEE (reference sequence). The CDR3 is made up of 12 amino acids. The CDR3 nucleotides read TGTGCCAGCAGGATGGGGGGTTCACCCCTCCACTTT. It translates to CASRMGGSPLHF.

This clonotype was seen a handful of times. The chain links TRBV6-5 to TRBJ2-7, with D possibly matching TRBD1 (5 bases). V lost 2 bases and J lost 3, with 11 bases in between. The CDR3 sequence is 14 residues long. Germline CDR1 is MNHEY and CDR2 is SVGAGI. Written as DNA, the CDR3 is TGTGCCAGCAGTTACGGACAAGCAAACTACGAGCAGTACTTC. Amino acids: CASSYGQANYEQYF.

This clonotype has only a few counts. A read error may explain this, as a much larger clone is one base away. The chain combines TRBV7-6 with TRBJ1-1; D not certain. The CDR3 is 14 residues long. The germline V gene has CDR1 SGHVS and CDR2 FNYEAQ. V was trimmed by 1 base and J by 1 base, leaving 7 bases between them. CDR3 DNA sequence: TGTGCCAGCAGCTTAGTAGGGAGGAACACTGAAGCTTTCTTT. This codes for CASSLVGRNTEAFF.

This clonotype was found many times. V gene TRBV19 combines with J gene TRBJ1-1, with no clear D. This CDR3 region has 13 residues. Germline V gene lookup returns CDR1 LNHDA and CDR2 SQIVND (reference sequence). V lost 1 base, J lost 5 bases, and 8 bases lay in between. The CDR3 spells CASSIVSGTEAFF. In DNA form, the CDR3 reads TGTGCCAGTAGTATAGTATCGGGTACTGAAGCTTTCTTT.

Many counts were recorded for this clonotype. The CDR3 DNA reads as TGTGCCAGCAGCTTAGTTCAGGGTGGTTCACCCCTCCACTTT. Translating it yields CASSLVQGGSPLHF. The V call is TRBV7-2, the J call TRBJ1-6; D might be TRBD1 (5 bases). The CDR3 totals 14 residues. V gave up 1 base and J gave up 9 bases, with 10 bases separating them. CDR1 and CDR2 from the germline V gene are SGHTA and FQGNSA.

In its sample, this clonotype was seen many times. The chain couples TRBV7-2 to TRBJ1-3; 9 nucleotides line up with TRBD1. Germline loops: CDR1 SGHTA, CDR2 FQGNSA. Trimming at V came to 1 base and at J to 9 bases, leaving 10 bases not matched to a gene. The CDR3 covers 16 residues. The DNA of the CDR3 is TGTGCCAGCAGCTTAGGCGTGGGACAGGGTAGCAGCACCATATATTTT. Translation gives CASSLGVGQGSSTIYF.

The chain combines TRBV7-8 with TRBJ1-5; tentative D call: TRBD1 (6 bases). This CDR3 is built from 15 residues. Germline V gene sequence: CDR1 SGHVS, CDR2 FQNEAQ. The V end lost 5 bases, the J end lost 11 bases, and 22 bases lay between the germline ends. CDR3 sequence reads: CASSLRAGTKETQHF. The CDR3 DNA sequence: TGTGCCAGCAGCCTGAGAGCCGGGACAAAAGAGACCCAGCATTTT.

This clonotype showed up many times. V is TRBV24-1 and J is TRBJ2-2; TRBD2 matches at 8 bases. The CDR3 runs 13 residues. The V and J ends lost 9 bases and 1 base, in that order; junction bases with no gene match: 0. Germline V gene data show CDR1 as KGHDR and CDR2 as SFDVKD. The CDR3 bases are TGTGCCACCGGGACTAGGAACACCGGGGAGCTGTTTTTT. It is translated as CATGTRNTGELFF.

This clonotype was counted at least ten times. The chain recombines TRBV19 with TRBJ1-5; possible D gene TRBD1, 5 bases. The CDR3 loop spans 16 amino acids. CDR1 and CDR2 from the germline V gene are LNHDA and SQIVND (reference sequence). The V end was cut by 5 bases, the J end by 6 bases, with 20 bases between. The DNA of the CDR3 is TGTGCCAGTAGTCCCCTTGAAGGGGAAGGGTCTCAGCCCCAGCATTTT. It specifies CASSPLEGEGSQPQHF. Using reference TRBV19 and TRBJ1-5 for the parts outside the CDR3, the full variable domain is DGGITQSPKYLFRKEGQNVTLSCEQNLNHDAMYWYRQDPGQGLRLIYYSQIVNDFQKGDIAEGYSVSREKKESFPLTVTSAQKNPTAFYLCASSPLEGEGSQPQHFGDGTRLSIL.

J is TRBJ2-4 and V is TRBV29-1; weak D call: TRBD2 (5 bases). V was cut by 7 bases and J by 0 bases, with 25 bases left in between. CDR1 and CDR2 (germline): SQVTM, ANQGSEA. The CDR3 runs 18 residues. CDR3 residues: CSASLRSPTTLAKNIQYF. The CDR3 nucleotides read TGCAGCGCTAGCCTTCGATCCCCCACTACACTAGCCAAAAACATTCAGTACTTC.

Only a few counts were recorded for this clonotype. The chain recombines TRBV6-5 with TRBJ1-4, with TRBD1 as a possible D gene (5 bases). The CDR3 is made up of 14 amino acids. Germline assignment: CDR1 MNHEY and CDR2 SVGAGI. V was shortened by 6 bases and J by 7 bases, with 15 bases between the two germline ends. CDR3 nucleotide sequence: TGTGCCAGCAGACTCAGGGTGGACGGTGAAAAACTGTTTTTT. Encoded protein: CASRLRVDGEKLFF.

The table lists this clonotype with many counts. This chain connects TRBV29-1 to TRBJ1-2; 7 nucleotides agree with TRBD1. J gave up 4 bases and V 6 bases, and 5 bases lay outside the gene matches. Germline values: CDR1 SQVTM, CDR2 ANQGSEA. The CDR3 has 12 amino acids. The CDR3 bases are TGCAGCGTACACACAGGGGTCTATGGCTACACCTTC. Translating it yields CSVHTGVYGYTF.

This clonotype was seen only once. This rearrangement joins TRBV20-1 to TRBJ1-1; TRBD1 might be the D (5 bases). CDR1 DFQATT and CDR2 SNEGSKA come from the germline V gene (reference sequence). CDR3 length: 13 residues. Between the trimmed V and J ends, which lost 6 bases and 3 bases, there was a span of 14 bases. CDR3 nucleotide sequence: TGCAGTGCGGGACTCACCCGGGACACTGAAGCTTTCTTT. This encodes CSAGLTRDTEAFF.

This clonotype was recorded a few times. One end of the junction does not line up with germline, which may come from a read error. The V call is TRBV10-3, the J call TRBJ1-1; a weak D match, TRBD1 (5 bases). This CDR3 comprises 16 residues. Germline CDR1 is ENHRY and CDR2 is SYGVKD. CDR3 sequence: CASSGVGVSAGTEAFF. CDR3 DNA: TGTGCCAGCAGTGGGGTGGGGGTGTCGGCTGGAACTGAAGCTTTCTTT.

The gene calls are TRBV25-1 and TRBJ1-2; D is undetermined. This CDR3 comprises 14 residues. Germline assignment: CDR1 MGHDK and CDR2 SYGVNS. V lost 3 bases to trimming and J lost 12 bases, with 20 bases between them. CDR3 protein: CASSDQYITSAHTF. CDR3 nucleotide sequence: TGTGCCAGCAGTGATCAGTACATCACGTCGGCGCACACCTTC.

V is TRBV7-6 and J is TRBJ1-4; 10 nucleotides agree with TRBD1. V shed 1 base, J shed 9 bases, and the junction held 5 bases outside the gene matches. The germline CDR1 and CDR2 sequences are SGHVS and FNYEAQ. CDR3 length: 15 residues. The CDR3 coding sequence is TGTGCCAGCAGCTTAGTGGGACAGGGGCGTCAAAAACTGTTTTTT. Its protein is CASSLVGQGRQKLFF.

This chain joins TRBV13 and TRBJ2-5, with D perhaps assigned TRBD1 or TRBD2 (6 bases each). The CDR3 length is 16 residues. Germline lookup yields CDR1 PRHDT and CDR2 FYEKMQ (reference sequence). Trimming took 4 bases from V and 2 from J, leaving 17 bases between them. The CDR3 DNA sequence: TGTGCCAGCAGCTCCGCCGAGAGGGGGGAACAAGAGACCCAGTACTTC. Translation gives CASSSAERGEQETQYF.

The chain combines TRBV7-6 with TRBJ1-1, with D possibly TRBD1 on 5 matching bases. The CDR3 spans 15 residues. The ends were cut back, 4 bases at V and 4 bases at J, with 16 bases in the middle. Germline V gives CDR1 SGHVS, CDR2 FNYEAQ. The CDR3 sequence: CASSSTGRTGTEAFF. Written as DNA, the CDR3 is TGTGCCAGCAGCTCAACGGGACGGACGGGCACTGAAGCTTTCTTT.

This rearrangement joins TRBV7-2 to TRBJ2-7, with TRBD1 matching over 10 bases. Germline loops: CDR1 SGHTA, CDR2 FQGNSA. J was trimmed by 5 bases and V by 5 bases; bases with no gene match: 12. This CDR3 comprises 16 residues. This chain's CDR3 is CASSRPPGTGDDEQYF. In DNA, the CDR3 is TGTGCCAGCAGCCGCCCCCCCGGGACAGGGGACGACGAGCAGTACTTC.